Each of the 15 T cell receptor beta chains below was sequenced from the same sample in a study of vaccination and CD4 T cells after COVID-19. The treatment: approximately 9-day PBMC culture with coronavirus spike peptide pools or control peptides (ViraFEST assay). Their target antigens are unknown. With the Oncomine TCR Beta short-read assay, DNA from cultured CD4+ T cells was sequenced. TCRdb used MiXCR to reprocess the PCR reads, holding one entry per CDR3 protein. The sample includes 20,000 to 25,000 distinct CDR3 sequences, 60% to 75% of them seen just once. The sequencing sample was made of CD4+ T cells from blood, cultured in vitro. The receptors stem from a human donor who had recovered from COVID-19.

This clonotype has only one observation. The chain is built from TRBV2 and TRBJ1-5; D uncertain. CDR1 is SNHLY and CDR2 is FYNNEI in the germline V gene. CDR3 length equals 15 residues. Trimming took 5 bases from V and 0 from J, leaving 11 bases between them. The CDR3 nucleotides are TGTGCCAGCAGTCTAGATGGCCTTAGCAATCAGCCCCAGCATTTT. Translating gives CASSLDGLSNQPQHF.

This chain links TRBV7-2 with TRBJ2-2, with 9 nucleotides matching TRBD1. Germline values: CDR1 SGHTA, CDR2 FQGNSA. The CDR3 runs to 15 residues. The ends lost 5 bases at V and 7 bases at J; junction bases unmatched: 8. CDR3 DNA sequence: TGTGCCAGCAGCCGAGTGGGACAGGGCGTCGGGGAGCTGTTTTTT. This translates into CASSRVGQGVGELFF.

This chain links TRBV11-2 with TRBJ1-6, with D unresolved. V shed 0 bases and J shed 7 bases, with 22 bases lying between them. The CDR3 loop spans 19 amino acids. Germline V gene lookup returns CDR1 SGHAT and CDR2 FQNNGV. The CDR3 nucleotides are TGTGCCAGCAGCTTAGATCCTACATGGGCGCGTCGAAGGAATTCACCCCTCCACTTT. It is translated as CASSLDPTWARRRNSPLHF. Together with reference TRBV11-2 and TRBJ1-6, the CDR3 gives the full variable domain: EAGVAQSPRYKIIEKRQSVAFWCNPISGHATLYWYQQILGQGPKLLIQFQNNGVVDDSQLPKDRFSAERLKGVDSTLKIQPAKLEDSAVYLCASSLDPTWARRRNSPLHFGNGTRLTVT.

The chain combines TRBV7-2 with TRBJ2-7; D not resolved. CDR1 and CDR2 (germline): SGHTA, FQGNSA. The CDR3 loop spans 14 amino acids. The V end lost 5 bases, the J end lost 0 bases, and 11 bases lay between the germline ends. CDR3 nucleotide sequence: TGTGCCAGCAGCCCCCCGAGGACCTCCTACGAGCAGTACTTC. It codes for CASSPPRTSYEQYF.

This sequence joins TRBV7-9 and TRBJ1-6, with D possibly matching TRBD1 (6 bases). Germline V lookup: CDR1 SEHNR, CDR2 FQNEAQ (reference sequence). V was cut by 5 bases and J by 5 bases, with 16 bases left in between. This CDR3 has 16 residues. The chain's CDR3 is CASSRTGGPNNSPLHF. The CDR3 DNA reads TGTGCCAGCAGCCGGACGGGGGGGCCTAATAATTCACCCCTCCACTTT. Variable domain in full (rest from reference TRBV7-9 and TRBJ1-6): DTGVSQNPRHKITKRGQNVTFRCDPISEHNRLYWYRQTLGQGPEFLTYFQNEAQLEKSRLLSDRFSAERPKGSFSTLEIQRTEQGDSAMYLCASSRTGGPNNSPLHFGNGTRLTVT.

V is TRBV20-1 and J is TRBJ1-5; 7 nucleotides align to TRBD1. V trimming: 4 bases; J trimming: 6 bases; junction bases outside the gene matches: 3. Germline values: CDR1 DFQATT, CDR2 SNEGSKA (reference sequence). The CDR3 covers 12 residues. The CDR3, as DNA: TGCAGTGCTACACAGGGGAGTCAGCCCCAGCATTTT. Protein sequence: CSATQGSQPQHF.

The V and J genes are TRBV5-4 and TRBJ2-7, with a weak D call TRBD1 (6 bases). Trimming pared 5 bases from V and 7 bases from J, leaving 13 bases between. The length of the CDR3 is 12 residues. Germline assignment: CDR1 SGHNT and CDR2 YYREEE (reference sequence). CDR3 protein: CASSTQGREQYF. The CDR3 DNA is TGTGCCAGCAGTACCCAGGGGCGGGAGCAGTACTTC.

The V call is TRBV7-8, the J call TRBJ1-2, with TRBD1 as a possible D gene (5 bases). Germline CDR1 reads SGHVS; CDR2 reads FQNEAQ. This CDR3 comprises 14 residues. Trimming shortened V by 1 base and J by 4 bases, and 10 bases separated the two germline ends. CDR3 coding DNA: TGTGCCAGCAGCTTAGACGTCAGGGCCTATGGCTACACCTTC. This codes for CASSLDVRAYGYTF.

This rearrangement joins TRBV18 to TRBJ1-6; D call uncertain. The CDR3 runs 13 residues. The V and J ends lost 2 bases and 10 bases respectively, with 9 bases between them. Per germline, CDR1 KGHSH and CDR2 LQKENI. CDR3 nucleotide sequence: TGTGCCAGCTCACCAAGCTTCTACTCACCCCTCCACTTT. Translation: CASSPSFYSPLHF.

This clonotype appeared a few times. This rearrangement joins TRBV2 to TRBJ2-2, with a possible D match to TRBD1 (6 bases). Trimming stripped 6 bases from V and 5 bases from J, with 13 bases between. The CDR3 has 14 residues. Germline loops: CDR1 SNHLY, CDR2 FYNNEI. CDR3 in amino acids: CASSGTYTTGELFF. The CDR3, as DNA: TGTGCCAGCAGCGGGACATATACTACCGGGGAGCTGTTTTTT.

The chain links TRBV7-9 to TRBJ1-5, with no clear D. V was clipped by 5 bases and J by 7 bases, with 12 bases between them. Germline CDR1 and CDR2: SEHNR and FQNEAQ (reference sequence). The CDR3 is made up of 13 amino acids. The CDR3 DNA sequence: TGTGCCAGCAGCGGAATTGGGCTGCAGCCCCAGCATTTT. It encodes CASSGIGLQPQHF.

This clonotype turned up a few times. V is TRBV7-2 and J is TRBJ1-5; no firm D call. Trimming shortened V by 2 bases and J by 6 bases, and 11 bases separated the two germline ends. CDR1 is SGHTA and CDR2 is FQGNSA in the germline V gene. The CDR3 length is 14 residues. CDR3 nucleotides: TGTGCCAGCAGCTTACAGGTGCCCCCTCAGCCCCAGCATTTT. The encoded protein is CASSLQVPPQPQHF.

V gene TRBV7-3 combines with J gene TRBJ2-3; 7 bases are shared with TRBD2. From germline, CDR1 is SGHTA and CDR2 FQGTGA. With 5 bases clipped from V and 7 bases from J, the junction kept 18 bases outside the gene matches. The CDR3 consists of 17 residues. Written as DNA, the CDR3 is TGTGCCAGCAGCACCCCGAGGAGCGGGCACGGGGGGAATACGCAGTATTTT. Protein: CASSTPRSGHGGNTQYF.

The chain has TRBV5-8 and TRBJ1-2, with TRBD1 matching 7 bases. V was clipped by 1 base and J by 0 bases; unmatched bases: 6. Germline V lookup: CDR1 SGHTS, CDR2 YDEGEE. The CDR3 runs to 16 residues. Here the CDR3 reads CASSLQQGTSNYGYTF. CDR3 bases: TGTGCCAGCAGCTTGCAACAGGGGACTTCTAACTATGGCTACACCTTC. The whole variable domain, remainder taken from reference TRBV5-8 and TRBJ1-2, is EAGVTQSPTHLIKTRGQQATLRCSPISGHTSVYWYQQALGLGLQFLLWYDEGEERNRGNFPPRFSGRQFPNYSSELNVNALELEDSALYLCASSLQQGTSNYGYTFGSGTRLTVV.

The V call is TRBV20-1, the J call TRBJ2-3, with D tentatively TRBD2 (6 bases). Germline CDR1 DFQATT, CDR2 SNEGSKA (reference sequence). Trimming removed 0 bases at V and 3 bases at J, with 13 bases between. This CDR3 region has 15 residues. The CDR3: CSARDSREATDTQYF. The CDR3 region has the DNA TGCAGTGCTAGAGATTCGAGGGAGGCGACAGATACGCAGTATTTT.